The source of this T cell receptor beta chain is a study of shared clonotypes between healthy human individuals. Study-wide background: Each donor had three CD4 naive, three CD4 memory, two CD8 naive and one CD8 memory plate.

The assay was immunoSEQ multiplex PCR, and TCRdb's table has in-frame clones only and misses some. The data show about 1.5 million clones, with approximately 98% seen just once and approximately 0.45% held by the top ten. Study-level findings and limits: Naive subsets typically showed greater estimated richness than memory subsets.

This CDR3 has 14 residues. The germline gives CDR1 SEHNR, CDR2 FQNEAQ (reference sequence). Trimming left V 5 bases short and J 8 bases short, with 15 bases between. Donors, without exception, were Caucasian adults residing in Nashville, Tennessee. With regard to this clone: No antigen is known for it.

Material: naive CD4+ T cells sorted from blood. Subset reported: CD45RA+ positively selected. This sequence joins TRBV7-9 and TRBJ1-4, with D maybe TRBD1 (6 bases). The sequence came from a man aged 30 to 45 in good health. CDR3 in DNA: TGTGCCAGCAGCGAGGGGGGTTCGAGGGAAAAACTGTTTTTT. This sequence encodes CASSEGGSREKLFF.